Below are 20 T cell receptor beta chains sequenced from a single sample in a study of cytomegalovirus exposure and HLA in healthy donors (dated by TCRdb to the late 2010s). Library prep was done by the immunoSEQ multiplex PCR assay. For the multiplex PCR, a mixture combining 60 forward primers for TCR Vbeta segments and 13 reverse primers for TCR Jbeta segments was used. Entries here come from immuneACCESS through TCRdb and include only in-frame sequences with V and J called. Some clones fail to appear in such tables; in the studies checked, an unresolved V gene covers under half of the shortfall, and the cause of the remainder is unknown. A total of 150,000 to 200,000 clones appear in this sample, 65% to 85% of them only once. The ten largest clones capture over 6% of the sample. The sample was PBMCs. All receptors derive from a man aged 35 to 55 in good health and CMV-seropositive.

The chain uses TRBV5-1 and TRBJ2-1; 8 nucleotides match TRBD2. In germline, CDR1 is SGHRS, CDR2 YFSETQ. V gave up 7 bases and J gave up 8 bases; unmatched junction bases: 11. The CDR3 extends over 14 amino acids. The CDR3 DNA reads as TGCGCCAGCGGAAAGGCGGGGGGCAACGATGAGCAGTTCTTC. This sequence encodes CASGKAGGNDEQFF.

The chain links TRBV2 to TRBJ2-7; TRBD2 might be the D (6 bases). The V end was cut by 4 bases, the J end by 3 bases, with 13 bases between. The CDR3 runs 14 residues. Germline V gene lookup returns CDR1 SNHLY and CDR2 FYNNEI. CDR3 amino acids: CASSARGGGYEQYF. The CDR3 coding sequence is TGTGCCAGCAGTGCCCGTGGGGGAGGCTACGAGCAGTACTTC. The full variable domain, completed using reference TRBV2 and TRBJ2-7, is EPEVTQTPSHQVTQMGQEVILRCVPISNHLYFYWYRQILGQKVEFLVSFYNNEISEKSEIFDDQFSVERPDGSNFTLKIRSTKLEDSAMYFCASSARGGGYEQYFGPGTRLTVT.

The genes are TRBV2 and TRBJ2-5, with D perhaps matching TRBD1 (6 bases). The DNA end favors TRBJ2-7, so the J call may be wrong. CDR1 is SNHLY, CDR2 FYNNEI, per germline. The CDR3 is 14 amino acids. DNA of the CDR3: TGTGCCAGCACCCTCCGGACAGTCTCCTACGAGCAGTACTTC. This translates into CASTLRTVSYEQYF.

This chain links TRBV29-1 with TRBJ1-3; possibly TRBD1 for D (5 bases). This CDR3 spans 13 amino acids. In germline, CDR1 is SQVTM, CDR2 ANQGSEA. V was shortened by 4 bases and J by 3 bases, with 10 bases between the two germline ends. The CDR3 protein is CSVGGTGGNTIYF. The CDR3 nucleotides are TGCAGCGTTGGCGGGACGGGTGGAAACACCATATATTTT.

This clone was observed a single time. The chain uses TRBV10-3 and TRBJ1-2, with D possibly TRBD1 on 5 matching bases. The CDR3 is 12 amino acids. V was pared by 7 bases and J by 8 bases, with 14 bases between. Germline values: CDR1 ENHRY, CDR2 SYGVKD. DNA for the CDR3: TGTGCCATCACCGGACAAGGAGAGGGCTACACCTTC. Residues: CAITGQGEGYTF.

The chain has TRBV28 and TRBJ2-6; D not certain. Trimming removed 4 bases at V and 10 bases at J, with 8 bases between. The germline CDR1 and CDR2 sequences are MDHEN and SYDVKM. CDR3 length equals 12 residues. The CDR3 sequence: CASSYSPNVLTF. CDR3 nucleotides: TGTGCCAGCAGTTACAGCCCTAACGTCCTGACTTTC.

The J gene is TRBJ2-2, the V gene TRBV14, with TRBD1 identical over 9 bases. The CDR3 length is 16 residues. Germline CDR1 and CDR2: SGHDN and FVKESK. Trimming cost V 1 base and J 7 bases; bases outside gene matches: 7. The CDR3 coding sequence is TGTGCCAGCAGCCAAGTTCCAACAGGGGGCGGCGGGGAGCTGTTTTTT. Amino acid sequence: CASSQVPTGGGGELFF.

The J gene is TRBJ2-7, the V gene TRBV18; TRBD1 matches 7 bases. This CDR3 is built from 14 residues. J was trimmed by 0 bases and V by 2 bases; bases with no gene match: 1. Germline CDR1 KGHSH, CDR2 LQKENI. CDR3 sequence: CASSPGTVSYEQYF. The DNA of the CDR3 is TGTGCCAGCTCACCAGGGACAGTCTCCTACGAGCAGTACTTC.

The chain employs TRBV7-2 and TRBJ1-1; 7 bases fit TRBD1. Trimming cost V 5 bases and J 5 bases; bases outside gene matches: 11. Germline V gene data show CDR1 as SGHTA and CDR2 as FQGNSA. CDR3 length equals 15 residues. CDR3 loop: CASSRGGQGETEAFF. The CDR3 nucleotides are TGTGCCAGCAGCCGGGGGGGTCAGGGGGAGACTGAAGCTTTCTTT.

This sequence joins TRBV4-3 and TRBJ2-5; TRBD2 agrees at 10 bases. The CDR3 is 17 amino acids. The germline V gene has CDR1 LGHNA and CDR2 YSLEER. V shed 0 bases and J 5 bases; nucleotides not matched to a gene: 9. The CDR3 sequence is CASSQEVGLAVRETQYF. The CDR3 coding sequence is TGCGCCAGCAGCCAAGAAGTCGGACTAGCGGTCCGGGAGACCCAGTACTTC.

This clone was recorded once. V usage is TRBV7-2 and J usage is TRBJ1-1, with D unclear. The CDR3 extends over 13 amino acids. Trimming took off 1 base at V and 8 bases at J, with 11 bases between the two ends. The germline V gene has CDR1 SGHTA and CDR2 FQGNSA. Here the CDR3 reads CASSLEQPGEAFF. The CDR3 coding sequence is TGTGCCAGCAGCTTAGAACAGCCCGGAGAAGCTTTCTTT.

The CDR3 coding sequence is TGTGCCAGCAGAGGGACAGGGGAAGGCTACACCTTC. Its translation: CASRGTGEGYTF. The gene calls are TRBV7-9 and TRBJ1-2, with 10 bases matching TRBD1. CDR3 length: 12 amino acids. V was pared by 6 bases and J by 8 bases, with 3 bases of the junction left unmatched. CDR1 SEHNR and CDR2 FQNEAQ come from the germline V gene (reference sequence).

This clone was observed a handful of times. This chain links TRBV7-2 with TRBJ1-3; 7 positions agree with TRBD1. Germline V gene sequence: CDR1 SGHTA, CDR2 FQGNSA. There are 17 residues in the CDR3. V lost 0 bases and J lost 4; bases outside the gene matches: 9. The CDR3 DNA sequence: TGTGCCAGCAGCTTAGCCGGGACAGCAATAATCGGAAACACCATATATTTT. The encoded protein is CASSLAGTAIIGNTIYF.

This chain links TRBV5-4 with TRBJ2-3; 16 nucleotides agree with TRBD2. Germline values: CDR1 SGHNT, CDR2 YYREEE (reference sequence). Trimming at V came to 2 bases and at J to 1 base, leaving 7 bases not matched to a gene. The CDR3 is 19 amino acids. The CDR3: CASSLPGTSGGAGTDTQYF. The CDR3 DNA reads as TGTGCCAGCAGCTTACCCGGGACTAGCGGGGGGGCCGGCACAGATACGCAGTATTTT.

The chain couples TRBV27 to TRBJ2-1; D is possibly TRBD2 (5 bases). Trimming stripped 0 bases from V and 7 bases from J, with 7 bases between. The CDR3 contains 13 residues. Germline CDR1 reads MNHEY; CDR2 reads SMNVEV (reference sequence). CDR3 DNA: TGTGCCAGCAGTTTATCGGGGAGAAATGAGCAGTTCTTC. This translates into CASSLSGRNEQFF.

The chain couples TRBV7-6 to TRBJ1-1, with D tentatively TRBD1 (6 bases). The germline gives CDR1 SGHVS, CDR2 FNYEAQ. Trimming removed 4 bases from V and 0 bases from J, with 9 bases in between. CDR3 length: 14 amino acids. This CDR3 reads CASSSDRLNTEAFF. CDR3 DNA: TGTGCCAGCAGCTCGGACAGACTGAACACTGAAGCTTTCTTT.

The rearrangement joins TRBV18 to TRBJ1-1; D uncertain. Germline V lookup: CDR1 KGHSH, CDR2 LQKENI. This CDR3 is 16 amino acids long. The V end was cut by 1 base, the J end by 1 base, with 13 bases between. The CDR3 coding sequence is TGTGCCAGCTCACCACTGCGTGGGGAGGGGAACACTGAAGCTTTCTTT. Encoded protein: CASSPLRGEGNTEAFF.

The gene calls are TRBV6-5 and TRBJ2-7; D gene unclear. Trimming pared 6 bases from V and 2 bases from J, leaving 11 bases between. The CDR3 totals 13 residues. The germline CDR1 and CDR2 sequences are MNHEY and SVGAGI. The CDR3 region has the DNA TGTGCCAGCAGCCCCGGGTTAACCTACGAGCAGTACTTC. Its translation is CASSPGLTYEQYF.

V is TRBV11-2 and J is TRBJ1-1; no definite D call. CDR1 is SGHAT and CDR2 is FQNNGV in the germline V gene. There are 13 residues in the CDR3. Trimming shortened V by 6 bases and J by 8 bases, and 16 bases separated the two germline ends. CDR3 DNA: TGTGCCAGCAGTCGAGTCTTAAGAGGAGAAGCTTTCTTT. As protein: CASSRVLRGEAFF.

This chain connects TRBV5-1 to TRBJ2-2; the D gene is possibly TRBD2 (5 bases). Germline V gene data show CDR1 as SGHRS and CDR2 as YFSETQ. The CDR3 loop spans 14 amino acids. Deletions cut 3 bases from V and 0 bases from J, with 6 bases between. CDR3 in amino acids: CASSWGANTGELFF. For the CDR3, the DNA is TGCGCCAGCAGCTGGGGAGCGAACACCGGGGAGCTGTTTTTT.